This T cell receptor beta chain was observed in a study of CD8+CD57+ T cells in acquired aplastic anemia. Trimming removed 1 base from V and 3 bases from J, with 8 bases in between. The CDR3 sequence is 14 residues long. Germline V gene sequence: CDR1 SEHNR, CDR2 FQNEAQ (reference sequence). This clonotype came up many times. Patients chosen for sequencing had shown CD8+CD57+ cell expansion by flow cytometry. No therapy had been given to the patients at the time of blood sampling. Using genomic DNA as the template, TCR beta VDJ and CDR3 profiling was carried out. TCRdb independently ran MiXCR on the reads; one entry per CDR3 protein. The data contain approximately 200,000 distinct CDR3 sequences, around 50% of them singletons.

V and J are TRBV7-9 and TRBJ2-3; the D is unclear. The specimen sequenced was sorted CD4+, CD8+, or CD8+CD57+ T cells (not recorded which) from PBMCs. This TCR came from a human donor with aplastic anemia. CDR3 region: CASSLVGQTDTQYF. As DNA, the CDR3 is TGTGCCAGCAGCTTAGTTGGGCAGACAGATACGCAGTATTTT.